The next 13 T cell receptor beta chains were all read from a single sample in a study of shared clonotypes between healthy human individuals. Method: immunoSEQ multiplex PCR; TCRdb's copy keeps in-frame clones and lacks some. The sample contains more than 900,000 clones, around 78% of which appear only once. Sequencing used memory CD4+ T cells from PBMCs. Subset meaning: CD45RA-negative fraction. These receptors were obtained from a man in his late teens or twenties in good health. Some clones in this sample may be carry-over from other donors' samples.

This sequence joins TRBV6-5 and TRBJ1-2; D is unresolved. CDR1 and CDR2 from the germline V gene are MNHEY and SVGAGI. CDR3 length: 14 residues. V was clipped by 0 bases and J by 4 bases, with 9 bases between them. CDR3: CASSYSTDIYGYTF. In DNA, the CDR3 is TGTGCCAGCAGTTACTCGACGGATATCTATGGCTACACCTTC.

This clone was observed a handful of times. The chain recombines TRBV10-1 with TRBJ1-3; no firm D call. The CDR3 loop spans 13 amino acids. Germline V gene data show CDR1 as WNHNN and CDR2 as SYGVQD (reference sequence). V was trimmed by 1 base and J by 0 bases, leaving 1 base between them. The CDR3 nucleotides are TGCGCCAGCAGTGAGTTCTCTGGAAACACCATATATTTT. This encodes CASSEFSGNTIYF.

As for this clone: The same CDR3 also results from other DNA sequences found in this sample. The rearrangement uses TRBV19 and TRBJ1-5, with D possibly being TRBD1 (5 bases). V dropped 3 bases and J dropped 2 bases, with 11 bases sitting between them. CDR1 is LNHDA and CDR2 is SQIVND in the germline V gene (reference sequence). The CDR3 is made up of 15 amino acids. The CDR3 region has the DNA TGTGCCAGTAGTATCGGCAGGGTTGGCAATCAGCCCCAGCATTTT. It codes for CASSIGRVGNQPQHF.

V and J are TRBV5-4 and TRBJ2-3; possible D gene TRBD1, 6 bases. V lost 0 bases and J lost 5, with 16 bases in between. Germline CDR1 and CDR2: SGHNT and YYREEE (reference sequence). CDR3 length equals 16 residues. For the CDR3, the DNA is TGTGCCAGCAGCTTGGGGGGGCGCCACGTAGGAGATACGCAGTATTTT. It translates to CASSLGGRHVGDTQYF.

This chain links TRBV18 with TRBJ2-5; 7 positions agree with TRBD1. This CDR3 region has 19 residues. With V trimmed by 4 bases and J by 2 bases, 19 bases remained unmatched. In germline, CDR1 is KGHSH, CDR2 LQKENI. The CDR3 sequence: CASSRTDPTGAHRQETQYF. CDR3 coding DNA: TGTGCCAGCTCACGCACAGATCCCACAGGGGCTCACCGTCAAGAGACCCAGTACTTC.

The chain joins TRBV9 to TRBJ1-3, with D possibly matching TRBD1 (5 bases). The CDR3 contains 16 residues. The germline gives CDR1 SGDLS, CDR2 YYNGEE. Trimming removed 1 base from V and 7 bases from J, with 18 bases in between. The DNA for the CDR3 is TGTGCCAGCAGCGTACAGGGAGAGTTTGCCCGGAACACCATATATTTT. Translation: CASSVQGEFARNTIYF.

CDR3 loop: CASQGASGAPGSYNEQFF. The CDR3 region has the DNA TGCGCCAGCCAGGGGGCTAGCGGTGCCCCTGGCTCCTACAATGAGCAGTTCTTC. The chain links TRBV4-1 to TRBJ2-1; D may be TRBD1 (8 bases). The CDR3 runs 18 residues. CDR1 is MGHRA and CDR2 is YSYEKL in the germline V gene. V lost 8 bases to trimming and J lost 0 bases, with 23 bases between them.

The chain joins TRBV5-4 to TRBJ1-1, with D hard to call. The CDR3 is 15 amino acids. Trimming stripped 1 base from V and 5 bases from J, with 15 bases between. The germline gives CDR1 SGHNT, CDR2 YYREEE (reference sequence). CDR3: CASSLPDLGRTEAFF. The DNA for the CDR3 is TGTGCCAGCAGCTTGCCGGACCTCGGAAGGACTGAAGCTTTCTTT. Full variable domain (rest looked up from reference TRBV5-4 and TRBJ1-1): ETGVTQSPTHLIKTRGQQVTLRCSSQSGHNTVSWYQQALGQGPQFIFQYYREEENGRGNFPPRFSGLQFPNYSSELNVNALELDDSALYLCASSLPDLGRTEAFFGQGTRLTVV.

This chain uses TRBV5-1 with TRBJ2-3, with D tentatively TRBD2 (6 bases). Trimming removed 6 bases from V and 0 bases from J, with 11 bases in between. CDR3 length equals 14 residues. CDR1 and CDR2 (germline): SGHRS, YFSETQ. The CDR3 is CASNGAGSTDTQYF. CDR3 nucleotides: TGCGCCAGCAACGGGGCGGGAAGCACAGATACGCAGTATTTT.

Comments on this clone: Other DNA sequences in this specimen translate into the identical CDR3. This chain links TRBV30 with TRBJ1-4, with TRBD1 identical over 9 bases. The V gene end was trimmed by 1 base and the J gene end by 7 bases; junction bases not matched to a gene: 1. CDR3 length: 13 amino acids. Germline values: CDR1 GTSNPN, CDR2 SVGIG (reference sequence). CDR3 amino acids: CAWSDRGREKLFF. The CDR3 bases are TGTGCCTGGAGTGACAGGGGGCGTGAAAAACTGTTTTTT.

This chain links TRBV7-3 with TRBJ2-1, with 7 bases identical to TRBD2. Trimming removed 5 bases from V and 9 bases from J; junction bases left unmatched: 13. The CDR3 loop spans 15 amino acids. Germline loops: CDR1 SGHTA, CDR2 FQGTGA. The CDR3 here is CASSPATGGLGEQFF. The CDR3 DNA reads TGTGCCAGCAGCCCAGCGACGGGGGGTCTAGGTGAGCAGTTCTTC.

As DNA, the CDR3 is TGTGCCAGCAGCGCCTCTAGCTTCCCCGGGACTGGAACACAAGAGACCCAGTACTTC. Translated: CASSASSFPGTGTQETQYF. V and J are TRBV9 and TRBJ2-5; D might be TRBD2 (6 bases). From germline, CDR1 is SGDLS and CDR2 YYNGEE. The CDR3 consists of 19 residues. The V end was cut by 3 bases, the J end by 2 bases, with 26 bases between.

Note on this clone: Germline and junction disagree at one end, which may indicate a read error. The chain joins TRBV6-5 to TRBJ2-7; tentatively, D is TRBD1 (6 bases). The CDR3 extends over 12 amino acids. Germline V CDR1 and CDR2: MNHEY, SVGAGI. CDR3 sequence reads: CASSDPTGPLSF. The CDR3 DNA reads as TGTGCCAGCAGTGACCCCACAGGGCCCCTAAGCTTC.